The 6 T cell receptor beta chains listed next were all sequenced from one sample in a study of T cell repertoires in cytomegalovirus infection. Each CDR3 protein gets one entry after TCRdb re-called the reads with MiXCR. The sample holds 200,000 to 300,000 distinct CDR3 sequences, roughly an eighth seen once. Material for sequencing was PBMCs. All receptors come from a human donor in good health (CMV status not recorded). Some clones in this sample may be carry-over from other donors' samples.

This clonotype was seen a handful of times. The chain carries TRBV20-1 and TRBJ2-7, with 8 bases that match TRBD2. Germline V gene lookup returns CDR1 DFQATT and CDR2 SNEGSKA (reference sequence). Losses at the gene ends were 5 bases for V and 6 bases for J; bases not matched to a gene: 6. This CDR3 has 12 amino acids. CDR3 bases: TGCAGTGCTCGGCCTAGCGGGCTCGAGCAGTACTTC. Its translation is CSARPSGLEQYF.

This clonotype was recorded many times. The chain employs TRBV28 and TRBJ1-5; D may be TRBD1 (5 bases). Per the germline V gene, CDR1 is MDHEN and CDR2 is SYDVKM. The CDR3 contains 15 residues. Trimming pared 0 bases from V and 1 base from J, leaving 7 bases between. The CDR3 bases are TGTGCCAGCAGTTTATGGCGGGGGAGCAATCAGCCCCAGCATTTT. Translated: CASSLWRGSNQPQHF.

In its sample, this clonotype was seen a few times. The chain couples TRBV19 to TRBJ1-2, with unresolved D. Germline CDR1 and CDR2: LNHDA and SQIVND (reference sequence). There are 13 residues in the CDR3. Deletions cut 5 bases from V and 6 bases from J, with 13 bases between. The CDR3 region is CASSHVGIDGYTF. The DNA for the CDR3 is TGTGCCAGTAGTCACGTGGGTATTGATGGCTACACCTTC. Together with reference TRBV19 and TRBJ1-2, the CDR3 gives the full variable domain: DGGITQSPKYLFRKEGQNVTLSCEQNLNHDAMYWYRQDPGQGLRLIYYSQIVNDFQKGDIAEGYSVSREKKESFPLTVTSAQKNPTAFYLCASSHVGIDGYTFGSGTRLTVV.

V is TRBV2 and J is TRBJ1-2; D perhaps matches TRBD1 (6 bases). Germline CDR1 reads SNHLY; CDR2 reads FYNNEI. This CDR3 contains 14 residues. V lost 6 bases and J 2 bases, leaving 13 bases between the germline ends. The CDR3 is CASSQGWENYGYTF. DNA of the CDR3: TGTGCCAGCAGCCAGGGGTGGGAGAACTATGGCTACACCTTC.

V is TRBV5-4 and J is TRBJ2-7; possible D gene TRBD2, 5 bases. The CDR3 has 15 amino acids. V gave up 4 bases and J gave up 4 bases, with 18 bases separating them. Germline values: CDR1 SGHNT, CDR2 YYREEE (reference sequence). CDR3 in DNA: TGTGCCAGCAGCCCCTCGATCGATCGGGGTTACGAGCAGTACTTC. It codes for CASSPSIDRGYEQYF.

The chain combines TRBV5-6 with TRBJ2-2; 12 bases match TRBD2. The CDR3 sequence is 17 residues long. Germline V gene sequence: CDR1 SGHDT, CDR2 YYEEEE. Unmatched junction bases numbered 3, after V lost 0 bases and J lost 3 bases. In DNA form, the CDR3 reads TGTGCCAGCAGCTTGGGACTAGCGGGAGTGGACACCGGGGAGCTGTTTTTT. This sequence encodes CASSLGLAGVDTGELFF.